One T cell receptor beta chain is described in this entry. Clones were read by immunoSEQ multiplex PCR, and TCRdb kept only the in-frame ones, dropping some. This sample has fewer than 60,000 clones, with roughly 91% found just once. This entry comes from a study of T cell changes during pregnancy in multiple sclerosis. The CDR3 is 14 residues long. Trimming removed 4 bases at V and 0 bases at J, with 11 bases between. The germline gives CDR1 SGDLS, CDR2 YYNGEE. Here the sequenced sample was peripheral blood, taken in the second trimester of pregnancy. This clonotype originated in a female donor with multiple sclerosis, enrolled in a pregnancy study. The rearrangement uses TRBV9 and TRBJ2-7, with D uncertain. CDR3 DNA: TGTGCCAGCAGCCCCTTGCGGAACTCCTACGAGCAGTACTTC. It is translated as CASSPLRNSYEQYF.